This is a list of T cell receptor beta chains from one sample in a study of cytomegalovirus exposure and HLA in healthy donors. The table came from immunoSEQ multiplex PCR; TCRdb's copy has only in-frame clones and leaves some out. The sample lists some 200,000 clones, roughly 88% seen once, with under 0.85% in the top ten. The source material was PBMCs. All receptors derive from a boy under 10 years old in good health and CMV-seronegative. Both conserved end residues are part of each CDR3. A D gene is named only where the DNA matches it firmly. The size field is filled for only some rows; it gives once, few, many or a size class.

>once|TRBV5-4|TRBD2|TRBJ2-2
TGTGCCAGCACCCCCTTTCCTAGCGGGAGCTCGGGGGAGCTGTTTTTT
CASTPFPSGSSGELFF
>.|TRBV5-5|TRBD1|TRBJ1-4
TGTGCCAGCAGCTTGTTAGGGGGCGGAGGTGAAAAACTGTTTTTT
CASSLLGGGGEKLFF
>.|TRBV2|TRBD2|TRBJ2-1
TGTGCCAGCATGGCACTAGCGGGAGATGAGCAGTTCTTC
CASMALAGDEQFF
>.|TRBV2|.|TRBJ2-5
TGTGCCAGCAGTGAAGATTTGGGGAGCGGTTACTTC
CASSEDLGSGYF
>.|TRBV11-2|TRBD2|TRBJ2-7
TGTGCCAGCAGCTTAGGGGGCGGGAGAAGCGAGCAGTACTTC
CASSLGGGRSEQYF
>.|TRBV5-5|TRBD2|TRBJ2-7
TGTGCCAGCAGCCCCCGACTAGCGGGGAATTACGAGCAGTACTTC
CASSPRLAGNYEQYF
>.|TRBV7-9|TRBD1|TRBJ2-1
TGTGCCAGCAGCTCGGCCTGGACAGGGGGAAAGTTCTTC
CASSSAWTGGKFF
>few|TRBV2|.|TRBJ1-1
TGTGCCAGCAGTGAAGGCAGGGCAAGTGGGGCTTTCTTT
CASSEGRASGAFF
>.|TRBV6-5|.|TRBJ2-2
TGTGCCAGCAGTCAGGGACTTGCGGGGGAGCTGTTTTTT
CASSQGLAGELFF
>.|TRBV7-8|.|TRBJ2-7
TGTGCCAGCAGCTTAACCGGGGTGCACGAGCAGTACTTC
CASSLTGVHEQYF
>.|TRBV25-1|.|TRBJ2-7
TGTGCCAGCAGCCCCTCTGAGACAGGCCTCTACGAGCAGTACTTC
CASSPSETGLYEQYF
>few|TRBV6-4|TRBD2|TRBJ2-3
TGTGCCAGCAGTGACTCAAGCGGGGGAGATACGCAGTATTTT
CASSDSSGGDTQYF
>.|TRBV10-3|.|TRBJ2-2
TGTGCCATCAGTGGCGGGGGGGAGCTGTTTTTT
CAISGGGELFF
>.|TRBV7-8|.|TRBJ2-3
TGTGCCAGCAGCCTACAGGGCTCGACAGATACGCAGTATTTT
CASSLQGSTDTQYF
>.|TRBV18|TRBD1|TRBJ2-1
TGTGCCAGCTCACCACCCCGGGACAGGGGCTCCAATGAGCAGTTCTTC
CASSPPRDRGSNEQFF
>.|TRBV2|TRBD2|TRBJ2-5
TGTGCCAGCAGTGGGGAAGCGGGAGGTGTGGGTTCCCAGTACTTC
CASSGEAGGVGSQYF
>.|TRBV21-1|.|TRBJ1-1
TGTGCCAGCGGCAAGCTACGGTTTAACACTGAAGCTTTCTTT
CASGKLRFNTEAFF
>.|TRBV7-9|.|TRBJ2-7
TGTGCCAGCAGCTTATCGGGGAATCGGGTCGAGCAGTACTTC
CASSLSGNRVEQYF
>.|TRBV7-9|TRBD1|TRBJ2-7
TGTGCCAGCAGCTTGGGGGACAGGGTCGACGAGCAGTACTTC
CASSLGDRVDEQYF
>few|TRBV6-1|.|TRBJ2-7
TGTGCCAGCCGGGTCGGCTACGAGCAGTACTTC
CASRVGYEQYF
>.|TRBV12-5|.|TRBJ2-2
TGTGCTAGTGCAGAAATGGCAAACACCGGGGAGCTGTTTTTT
CASAEMANTGELFF
>once|TRBV7-9|TRBD1|TRBJ1-2
TGTGCCAGCAGCTTAATATTGACAGGGGAAGGCTACACCTTC
CASSLILTGEGYTF
>.|TRBV19|TRBD1|TRBJ2-5
TGTGCCAGTAGTGAACAGGGGCAGGAGACCCAGTACTTC
CASSEQGQETQYF
>.|TRBV18|.|TRBJ2-7
TGTGCCAGCTCACCACCCGGGACTGACTACGAGCAGTACTTC
CASSPPGTDYEQYF
>.|TRBV6-5|.|TRBJ2-7
TGTGCCAGCAGTTACTCGGAGGGCAGCTCCTACGAGCAGTACTTC
CASSYSEGSSYEQYF
>.|TRBV23-1|.|TRBJ1-1
TGCGCCAGCAGTCAATCCGGAGGGAACACTGAAGCTTTCTTT
CASSQSGGNTEAFF
>.|TRBV9|TRBD2|TRBJ2-1
TGTGCCAGCAGCACGGGACTAGCGGGGTACAATGAGCAGTTCTTC
CASSTGLAGYNEQFF
>.|TRBV5-4|TRBD1|TRBJ2-1
TGTGCCAGCAGGCAAGCCGGGACAGGGGCAGCTGATGAGCAGTTCTTC
CASRQAGTGAADEQFF
>.|TRBV7-7|.|TRBJ2-3
TGTGCTAGCAGCCCATCTAGCGCAGATACGCAGTATTTT
CASSPSSADTQYF
>.|TRBV4-2|TRBD2|TRBJ2-3
TGTGCCAGCAGCCAAGTGGGGCTAGCGGGAGGACCAGATACGCAGTATTTT
CASSQVGLAGGPDTQYF
>.|TRBV9|.|TRBJ2-1
TGTGCCAGCAGCCTTGCGACCTACAATGAGCAGTTCTTC
CASSLATYNEQFF
>.|TRBV28|TRBD1|TRBJ1-4
TGTGCCAGCAGTTTATTCCAGGGGGGTTATGAAAAACTGTTTTTT
CASSLFQGGYEKLFF
>.|TRBV5-1|TRBD2|TRBJ2-7
TGCGCCAGCAGCTCTGGACTAGCGGGGCCCTACGAGCAGTACTTC
CASSSGLAGPYEQYF
>.|TRBV19|TRBD2|TRBJ2-1
TGTGCCAGTAGTGGTAGCGGGAGGGGCTATGAGCAGTTCTTC
CASSGSGRGYEQFF
>.|TRBV10-3|TRBD2|TRBJ2-1
TGTGCCATCAGTGAGGAACTAGCGGGCAACAATGAGCAGTTCTTC
CAISEELAGNNEQFF
>.|TRBV9|TRBD1|TRBJ1-3
TGTGCCAGCAGCGTCGGAATGGGACAGGGGGCTCATTCTGGAAACACCATATATTTT
CASSVGMGQGAHSGNTIYF
>few|TRBV10-3|TRBD1|TRBJ1-6
TGTGCCATCAGTGAGGGACAGGGGACGAATTCACCCCTCCACTTT
CAISEGQGTNSPLHF
>.|TRBV15|.|TRBJ1-1
TGTGCCACCAGCAGAGGGTCATTGGGGGCCGTGAACACTGAAGCTTTCTTT
CATSRGSLGAVNTEAFF
>.|TRBV4-2|.|TRBJ1-2
TGTGCCAGCAGCGCCCACACTAACTATGGCTACACCTTC
CASSAHTNYGYTF
>.|TRBV25-1|TRBD1|TRBJ2-4
TGTGCCAGCAGTGTACAGGGGGGAAACATTCAGTACTTC
CASSVQGGNIQYF
>.|TRBV19|.|TRBJ2-3
TGTGCCAGTAGTGAATTGTCAGGACAAGGGGTCACAGATACGCAGTATTTT
CASSELSGQGVTDTQYF
>.|TRBV18|TRBD2|TRBJ2-3
TGTGCCAGCTCACTACTCGTACAGACTAGCGGGACCACAGATACGCAGTATTTT
CASSLLVQTSGTTDTQYF
>.|TRBV5-1|.|TRBJ2-7
TGCGCCAGCAGCTTGGAGCCTAGATCCCAGCAGTACTTC
CASSLEPRSQQYF
>once|TRBV11-2|.|TRBJ2-5
TGTGCCAGCAGCTTAACGGCTAGGGAGCAGTACTTC
CASSLTAREQYF
>.|TRBV13|TRBD1|TRBJ2-1
TGTGCCAGCAGCCCCGACCGGGACAGCTCCTACAATGAGCAGTTCTTC
CASSPDRDSSYNEQFF
>.|TRBV12-5|TRBD1|TRBJ1-1
TGTGCTAGTGGTTTGAGGAAGGGACAGCCCTTTATGAACACTGAAGCTTTCTTT
CASGLRKGQPFMNTEAFF
>.|TRBV29-1|.|TRBJ1-2
TGCAGCGTTGAGGACGGGATAGAGGAAGTCTATGGCTACACCTTC
CSVEDGIEEVYGYTF
>.|TRBV23-1|.|TRBJ1-2
TGCGCCAGCAGTCAATCCGGCGGGCGGACCAGGGGCTATGGCTACACCTTC
CASSQSGGRTRGYGYTF
>once|TRBV6-1|TRBD1|TRBJ1-6
TGTGCCAGCAGTGAGTTACAGGGGGCCAATTCACCCCTCCACTTT
CASSELQGANSPLHF